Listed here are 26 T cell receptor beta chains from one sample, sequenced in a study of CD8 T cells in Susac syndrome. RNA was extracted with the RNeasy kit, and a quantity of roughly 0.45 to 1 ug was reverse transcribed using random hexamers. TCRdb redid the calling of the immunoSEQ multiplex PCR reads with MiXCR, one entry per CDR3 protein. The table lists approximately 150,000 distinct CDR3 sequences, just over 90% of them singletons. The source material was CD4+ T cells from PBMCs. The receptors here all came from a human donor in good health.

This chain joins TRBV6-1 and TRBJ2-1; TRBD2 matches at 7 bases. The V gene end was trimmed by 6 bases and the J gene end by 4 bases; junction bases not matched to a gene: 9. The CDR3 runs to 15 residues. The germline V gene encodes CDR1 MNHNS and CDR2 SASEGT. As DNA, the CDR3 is TGTGCCAGCAGGCCCGTCGCGGGGGAATACAATGAGCAGTTCTTC. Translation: CASRPVAGEYNEQFF.

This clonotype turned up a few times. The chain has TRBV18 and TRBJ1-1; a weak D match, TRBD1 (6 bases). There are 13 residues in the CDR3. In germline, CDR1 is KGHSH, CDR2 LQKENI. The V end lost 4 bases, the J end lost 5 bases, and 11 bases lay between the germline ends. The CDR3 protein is CASSQTGTTEAFF. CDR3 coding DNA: TGTGCCAGCTCACAAACAGGGACGACTGAAGCTTTCTTT.

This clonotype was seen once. DNA for the CDR3: TGTGCCAGTAGGACTTTGAACACCATATATTTT. Amino acids: CASRTLNTIYF. V gene TRBV19 combines with J gene TRBJ1-3; no reliable D call. V was clipped by 6 bases and J by 7 bases, with 7 bases between them. The CDR3 totals 11 residues. Germline V gene lookup returns CDR1 LNHDA and CDR2 SQIVND (reference sequence).

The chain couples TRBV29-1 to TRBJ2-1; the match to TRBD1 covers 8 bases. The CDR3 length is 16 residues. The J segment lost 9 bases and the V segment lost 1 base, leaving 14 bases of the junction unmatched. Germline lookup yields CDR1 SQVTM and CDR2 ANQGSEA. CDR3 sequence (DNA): TGCAGCGTTGAAGGGGGCGCAGGGGGCTGGGTTGGTGAGCAGTTCTTC. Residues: CSVEGGAGGWVGEQFF.

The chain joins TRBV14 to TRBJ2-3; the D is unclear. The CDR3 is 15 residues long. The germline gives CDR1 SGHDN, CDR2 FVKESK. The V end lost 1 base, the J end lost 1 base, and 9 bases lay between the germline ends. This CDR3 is CASSQVGSRTDTQYF. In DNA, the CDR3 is TGTGCCAGCAGCCAAGTTGGCAGCCGCACAGATACGCAGTATTTT.

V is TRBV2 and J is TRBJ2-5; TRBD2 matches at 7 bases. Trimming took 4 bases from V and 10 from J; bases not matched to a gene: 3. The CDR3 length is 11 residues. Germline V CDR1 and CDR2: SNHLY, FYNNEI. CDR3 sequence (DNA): TGTGCCAGCAGTGTGGGGGGGGGCCAGTACTTC. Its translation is CASSVGGGQYF.

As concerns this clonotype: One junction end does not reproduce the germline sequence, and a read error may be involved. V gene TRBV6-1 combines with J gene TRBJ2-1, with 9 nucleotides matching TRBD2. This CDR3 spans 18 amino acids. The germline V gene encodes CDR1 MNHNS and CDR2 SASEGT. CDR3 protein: CASRAGSGGPVSHNEQFF. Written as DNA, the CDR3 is TGTGCCAGCAGGGCTGGCAGCGGGGGGCCCGTCTCCCACAATGAGCAGTTCTTC.

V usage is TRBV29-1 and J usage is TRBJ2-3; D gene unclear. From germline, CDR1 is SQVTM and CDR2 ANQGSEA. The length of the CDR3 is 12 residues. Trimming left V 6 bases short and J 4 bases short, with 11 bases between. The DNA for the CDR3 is TGCAGCGTCCTGACTGGAGCAGATACGCAGTATTTT. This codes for CSVLTGADTQYF.

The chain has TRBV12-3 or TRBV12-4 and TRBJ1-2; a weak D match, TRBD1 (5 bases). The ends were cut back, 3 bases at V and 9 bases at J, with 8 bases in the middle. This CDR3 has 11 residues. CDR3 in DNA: TGTGCCAGCAGTTTGGGGGGAAGCTACACCTTC. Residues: CASSLGGSYTF.

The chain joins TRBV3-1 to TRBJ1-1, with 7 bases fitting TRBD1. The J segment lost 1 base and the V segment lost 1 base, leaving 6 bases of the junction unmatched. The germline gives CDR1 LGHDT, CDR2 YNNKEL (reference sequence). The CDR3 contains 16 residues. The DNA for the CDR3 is TGTGCCAGCAGCCAAGGTATCAGGACAGGGAACACTGAAGCTTTCTTT. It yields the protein CASSQGIRTGNTEAFF.

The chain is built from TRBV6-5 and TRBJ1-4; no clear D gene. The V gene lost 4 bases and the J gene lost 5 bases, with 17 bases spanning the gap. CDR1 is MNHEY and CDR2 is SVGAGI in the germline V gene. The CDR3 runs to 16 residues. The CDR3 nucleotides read TGTGCCAGCAGTTCAACAAGTCCCATCACAAATGAAAAACTGTTTTTT. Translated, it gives CASSSTSPITNEKLFF.

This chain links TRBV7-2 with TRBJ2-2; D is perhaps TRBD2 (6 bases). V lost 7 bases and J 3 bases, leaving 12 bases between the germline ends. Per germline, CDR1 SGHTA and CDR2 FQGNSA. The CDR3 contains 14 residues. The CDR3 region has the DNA TGTGCCAGCAAGGCGGGGAAGGACACCGGGGAGCTGTTTTTT. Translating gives CASKAGKDTGELFF.

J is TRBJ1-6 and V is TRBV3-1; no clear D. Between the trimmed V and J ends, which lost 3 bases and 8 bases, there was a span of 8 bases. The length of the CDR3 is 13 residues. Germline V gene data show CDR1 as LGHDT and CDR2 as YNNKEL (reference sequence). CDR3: CASSQGMDSPLHF. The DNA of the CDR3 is TGTGCCAGCAGCCAGGGGATGGATTCACCCCTCCACTTT.

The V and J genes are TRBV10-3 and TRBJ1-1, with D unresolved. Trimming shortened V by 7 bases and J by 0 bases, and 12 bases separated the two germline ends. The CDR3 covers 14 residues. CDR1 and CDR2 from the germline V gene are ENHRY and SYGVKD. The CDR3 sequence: CAITPDLMNTEAFF. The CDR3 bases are TGTGCCATCACCCCGGATCTCATGAACACTGAAGCTTTCTTT.

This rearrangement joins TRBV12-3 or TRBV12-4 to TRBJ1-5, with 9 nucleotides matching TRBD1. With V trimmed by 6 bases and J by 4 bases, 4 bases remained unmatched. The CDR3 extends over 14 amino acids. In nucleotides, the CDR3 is TGTGCCAGCAGGGCTGGACAGGGGAATCAGCCCCAGCATTTT. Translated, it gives CASRAGQGNQPQHF.

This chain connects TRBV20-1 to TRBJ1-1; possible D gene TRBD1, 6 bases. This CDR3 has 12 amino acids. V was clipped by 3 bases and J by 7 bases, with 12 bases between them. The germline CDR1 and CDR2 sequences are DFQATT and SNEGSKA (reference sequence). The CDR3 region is CSASQGSNEAFF. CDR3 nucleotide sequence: TGCAGTGCTAGCCAGGGGAGTAATGAAGCTTTCTTT.

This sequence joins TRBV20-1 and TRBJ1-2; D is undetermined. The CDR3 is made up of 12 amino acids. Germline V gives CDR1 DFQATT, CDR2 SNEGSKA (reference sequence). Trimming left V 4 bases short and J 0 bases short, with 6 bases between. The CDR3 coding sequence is TGCAGTGCTAAGATAGCTAACTATGGCTACACCTTC. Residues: CSAKIANYGYTF.

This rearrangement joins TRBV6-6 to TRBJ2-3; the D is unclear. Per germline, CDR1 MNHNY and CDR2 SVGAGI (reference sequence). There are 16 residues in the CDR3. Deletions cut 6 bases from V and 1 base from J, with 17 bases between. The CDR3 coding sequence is TGTGCCAGCAGCCGTAGACCCGACCTGGGCACAGATACGCAGTATTTT. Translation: CASSRRPDLGTDTQYF.

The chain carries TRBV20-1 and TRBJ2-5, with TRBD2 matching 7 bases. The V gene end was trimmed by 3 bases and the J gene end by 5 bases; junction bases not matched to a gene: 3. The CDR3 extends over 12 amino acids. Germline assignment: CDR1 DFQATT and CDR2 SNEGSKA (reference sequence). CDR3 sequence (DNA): TGCAGTGCTAGCGGGGGAGGGGAGACCCAGTACTTC. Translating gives CSASGGGETQYF.

The CDR3 DNA sequence: TGTGCCAGCAGCAAGGGACAACAATCTAACTATGGCTACACCTTC. Its translation is CASSKGQQSNYGYTF. This chain links TRBV21-1 with TRBJ1-2; the table names TRBD1, a call not compared with the DNA. TRBV21-1 is a listed pseudogene. The CDR3 covers 15 residues.

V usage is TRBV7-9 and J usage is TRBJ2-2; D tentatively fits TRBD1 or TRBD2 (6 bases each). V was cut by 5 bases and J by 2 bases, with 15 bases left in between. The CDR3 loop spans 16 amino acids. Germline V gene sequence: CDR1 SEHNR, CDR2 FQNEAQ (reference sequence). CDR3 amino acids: CASSPRGALNTGELFF. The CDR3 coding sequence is TGTGCCAGCAGCCCTAGGGGGGCATTAAACACCGGGGAGCTGTTTTTT.

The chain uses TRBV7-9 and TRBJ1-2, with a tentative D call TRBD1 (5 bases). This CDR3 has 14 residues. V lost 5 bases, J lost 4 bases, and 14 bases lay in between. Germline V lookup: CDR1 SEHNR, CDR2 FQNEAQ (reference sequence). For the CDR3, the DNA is TGTGCCAGCAGCCCCGACAGCCTCTCCTATGGCTACACCTTC. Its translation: CASSPDSLSYGYTF.

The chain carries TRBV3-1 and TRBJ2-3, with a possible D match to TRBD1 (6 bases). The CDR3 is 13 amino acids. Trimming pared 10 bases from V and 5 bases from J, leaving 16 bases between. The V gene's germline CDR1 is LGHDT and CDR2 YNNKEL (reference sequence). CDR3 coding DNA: TGTGCCATTGGGGGCCTAGGGCGAGATACGCAGTATTTT. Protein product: CAIGGLGRDTQYF.

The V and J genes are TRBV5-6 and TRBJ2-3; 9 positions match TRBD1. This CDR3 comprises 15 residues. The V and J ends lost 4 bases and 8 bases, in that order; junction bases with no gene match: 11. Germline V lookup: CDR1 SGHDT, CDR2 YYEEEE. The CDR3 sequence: CASSPDRGNTFTQYF. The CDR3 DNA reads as TGTGCCAGCAGCCCAGACAGGGGGAATACCTTTACGCAGTATTTT.

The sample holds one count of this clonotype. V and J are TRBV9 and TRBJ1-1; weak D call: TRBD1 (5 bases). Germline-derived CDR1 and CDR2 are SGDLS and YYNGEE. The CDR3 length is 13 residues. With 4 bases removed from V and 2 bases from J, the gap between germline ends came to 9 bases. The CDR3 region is CASSFGHNTEAFF. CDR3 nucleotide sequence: TGTGCCAGCAGCTTCGGACACAACACTGAAGCTTTCTTT.

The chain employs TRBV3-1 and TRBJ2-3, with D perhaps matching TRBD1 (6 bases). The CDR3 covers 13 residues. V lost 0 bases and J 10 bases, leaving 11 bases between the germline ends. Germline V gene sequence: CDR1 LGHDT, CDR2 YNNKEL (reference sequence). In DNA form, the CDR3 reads TGTGCCAGCAGCCAAGATCGAGAGGGGGCGCAGTATTTT. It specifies CASSQDREGAQYF.